The entry that follows covers one T cell receptor beta chain sequence. The data stem from a study of blood T cell repertoires in COVID-19. The overall study: The United States, Italy and Spain supplied acute and convalescent COVID-19 samples. Sources were T cells, B-cell-depleted T cells, or PBMCs; the material itself was cDNA or gDNA.

The germline V and J ends were trimmed by 5 bases and 12 bases, with 14 bases remaining between them. Per germline, CDR1 LNHDA and CDR2 SQIVND (reference sequence). The CDR3 is 12 amino acids. Methods used by the authors: Amplifying reference gene primers gave estimates of nucleated cell counts. Repertoires were generated with immunoSEQ multiplex PCR, while TCRdb's copy carries only in-frame clones and drops some. V and J calls and clone size are as listed in that table; D and trimming were resolved from the DNA. There are 55,000 to 80,000 clones in the sample; about 80% occur only once, and about 28% lies in the top ten.

The chain links TRBV19 to TRBJ2-1, with D tentatively TRBD1 (6 bases). The sequenced material came from peripheral blood. This TCR derives from a man in his sixties or seventies with acute or convalescent COVID-19. This CDR3 is CASSVQQGVQFF. The CDR3 nucleotides read TGTGCCAGTAGTGTCCAACAGGGTGTGCAGTTCTTC.